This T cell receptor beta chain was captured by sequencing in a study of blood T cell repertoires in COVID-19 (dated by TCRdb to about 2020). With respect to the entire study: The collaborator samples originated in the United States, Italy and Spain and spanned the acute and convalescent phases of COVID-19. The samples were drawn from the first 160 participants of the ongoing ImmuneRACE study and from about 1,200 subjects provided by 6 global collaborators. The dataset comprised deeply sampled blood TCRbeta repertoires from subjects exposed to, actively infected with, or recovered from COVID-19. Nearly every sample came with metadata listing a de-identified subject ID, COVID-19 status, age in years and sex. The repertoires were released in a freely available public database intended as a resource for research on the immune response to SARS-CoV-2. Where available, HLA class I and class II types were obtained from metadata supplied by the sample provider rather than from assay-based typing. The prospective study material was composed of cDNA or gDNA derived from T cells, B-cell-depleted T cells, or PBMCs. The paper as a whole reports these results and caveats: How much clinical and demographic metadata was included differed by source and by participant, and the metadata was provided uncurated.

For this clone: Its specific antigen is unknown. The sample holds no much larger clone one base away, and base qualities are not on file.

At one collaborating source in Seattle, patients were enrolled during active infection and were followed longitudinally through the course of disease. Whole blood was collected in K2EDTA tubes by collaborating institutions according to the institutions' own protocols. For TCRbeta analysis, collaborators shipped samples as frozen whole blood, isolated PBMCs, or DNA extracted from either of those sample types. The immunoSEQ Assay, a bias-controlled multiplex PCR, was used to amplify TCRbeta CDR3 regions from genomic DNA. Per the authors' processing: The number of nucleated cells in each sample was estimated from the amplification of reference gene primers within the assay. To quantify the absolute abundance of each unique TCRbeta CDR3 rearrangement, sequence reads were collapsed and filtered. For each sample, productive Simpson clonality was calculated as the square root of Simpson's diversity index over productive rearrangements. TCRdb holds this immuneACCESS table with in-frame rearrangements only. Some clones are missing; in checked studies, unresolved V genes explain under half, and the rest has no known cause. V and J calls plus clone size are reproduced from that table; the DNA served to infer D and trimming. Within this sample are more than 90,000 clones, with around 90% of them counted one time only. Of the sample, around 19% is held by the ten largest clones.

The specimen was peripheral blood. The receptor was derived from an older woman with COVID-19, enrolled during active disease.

The CDR3 protein: CASTRRGEETQYF. The nucleotide sequence reads as follows: TGTGCCAGTACCAGACGGGGGGAAGAGACCCAGTACTTC. The V gene is TRBV7-2 and the J gene is TRBJ2-5; the junction holds 7 bases that match TRBD2. The germline V gene specifies SGHTA as CDR1 and FQGNSA as CDR2. V trim: 9 bases; J trim: 3 bases; unmatched bases: 7. The CDR3 spans 13 residues, from the cysteine through the phenylalanine. Only the CDR3 part of the read is kept: 39 bases, read in frame from the first base.